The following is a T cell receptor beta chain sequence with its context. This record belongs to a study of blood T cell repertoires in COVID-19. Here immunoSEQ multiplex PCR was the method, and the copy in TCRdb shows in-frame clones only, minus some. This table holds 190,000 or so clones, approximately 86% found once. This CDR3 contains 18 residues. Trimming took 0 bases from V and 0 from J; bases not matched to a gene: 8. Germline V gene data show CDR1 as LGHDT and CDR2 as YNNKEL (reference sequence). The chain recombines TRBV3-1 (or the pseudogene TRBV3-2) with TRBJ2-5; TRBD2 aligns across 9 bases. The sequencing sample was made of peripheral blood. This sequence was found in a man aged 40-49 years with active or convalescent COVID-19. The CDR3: CASSQECSSGVYQETQYF. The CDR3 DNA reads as TGTGCCAGCAGCCAAGAGTGCTCTAGCGGGGTCTACCAAGAGACCCAGTACTTC.